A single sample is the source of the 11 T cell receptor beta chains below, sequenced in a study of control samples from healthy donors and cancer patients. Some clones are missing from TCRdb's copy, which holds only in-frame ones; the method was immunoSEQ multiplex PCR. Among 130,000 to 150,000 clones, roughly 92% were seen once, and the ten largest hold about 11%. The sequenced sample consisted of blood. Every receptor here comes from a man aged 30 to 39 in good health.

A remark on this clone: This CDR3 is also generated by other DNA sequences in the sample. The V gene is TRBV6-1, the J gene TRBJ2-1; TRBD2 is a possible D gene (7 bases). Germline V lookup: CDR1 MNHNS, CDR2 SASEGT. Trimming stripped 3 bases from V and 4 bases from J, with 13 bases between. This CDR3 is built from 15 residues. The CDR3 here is CASSEGGGGYNEQFF. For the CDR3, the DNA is TGTGCCAGCAGTGAGGGGGGAGGGGGGTACAATGAGCAGTTCTTC.

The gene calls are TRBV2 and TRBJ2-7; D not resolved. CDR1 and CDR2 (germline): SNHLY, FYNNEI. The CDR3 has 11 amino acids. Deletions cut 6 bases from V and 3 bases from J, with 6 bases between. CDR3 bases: TGTGCCAGCAGAGTAGTCTACGAGCAGTACTTC. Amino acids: CASRVVYEQYF.

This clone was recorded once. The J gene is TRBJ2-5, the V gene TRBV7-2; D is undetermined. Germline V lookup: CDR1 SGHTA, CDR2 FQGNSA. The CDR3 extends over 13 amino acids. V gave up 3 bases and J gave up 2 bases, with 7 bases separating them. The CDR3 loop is CASSFFVQETQYF. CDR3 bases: TGTGCCAGCAGCTTCTTCGTACAAGAGACCCAGTACTTC.

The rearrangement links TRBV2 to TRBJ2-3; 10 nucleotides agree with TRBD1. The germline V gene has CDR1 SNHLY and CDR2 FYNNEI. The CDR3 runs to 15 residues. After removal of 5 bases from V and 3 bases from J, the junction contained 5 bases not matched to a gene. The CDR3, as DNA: TGTGCCAGCAGTCCTAGACAGGGGGCAACAGATACGCAGTATTTT. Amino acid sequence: CASSPRQGATDTQYF.

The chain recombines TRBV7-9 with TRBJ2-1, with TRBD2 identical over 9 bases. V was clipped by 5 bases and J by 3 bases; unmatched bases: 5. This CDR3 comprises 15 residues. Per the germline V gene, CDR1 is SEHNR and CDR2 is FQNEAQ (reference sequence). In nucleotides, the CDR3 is TGTGCCAGCAGCCCATATAGCGGGAGCTACAATGAGCAGTTCTTC. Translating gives CASSPYSGSYNEQFF.

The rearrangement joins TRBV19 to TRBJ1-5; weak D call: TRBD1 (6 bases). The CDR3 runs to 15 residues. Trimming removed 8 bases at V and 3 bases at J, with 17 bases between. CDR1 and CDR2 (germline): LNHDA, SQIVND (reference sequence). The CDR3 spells CASHADRGVNQPQHF. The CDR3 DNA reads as TGTGCCAGTCACGCGGACAGAGGGGTCAATCAGCCCCAGCATTTT.

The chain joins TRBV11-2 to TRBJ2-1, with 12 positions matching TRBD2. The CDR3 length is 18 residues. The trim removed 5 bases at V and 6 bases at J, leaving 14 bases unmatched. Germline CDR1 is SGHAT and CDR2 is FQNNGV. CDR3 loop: CASSPLLRLAGVFNEQFF. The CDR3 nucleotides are TGTGCCAGCAGCCCACTCCTCAGACTAGCGGGAGTCTTCAATGAGCAGTTCTTC.

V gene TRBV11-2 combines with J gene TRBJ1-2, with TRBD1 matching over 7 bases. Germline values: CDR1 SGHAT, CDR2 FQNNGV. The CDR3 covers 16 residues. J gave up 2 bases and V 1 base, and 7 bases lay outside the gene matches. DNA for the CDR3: TGTGCCAGCAGCTTAGGATCAGGGACAGCCAACTATGGCTACACCTTC. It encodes CASSLGSGTANYGYTF.

The CDR3 sequence is CASSPNIFTVGSTGLETQYF. CDR3 coding DNA: TGTGCCAGCTCCCCTAATATCTTCACCGTCGGTTCTACCGGCTTAGAGACCCAGTACTTC. The genes are TRBV18 and TRBJ2-5; no reliable D call. CDR1 and CDR2 (germline): KGHSH, LQKENI. V gave up 6 bases and J gave up 4 bases, with 33 bases separating them. The CDR3 sequence is 20 residues long.

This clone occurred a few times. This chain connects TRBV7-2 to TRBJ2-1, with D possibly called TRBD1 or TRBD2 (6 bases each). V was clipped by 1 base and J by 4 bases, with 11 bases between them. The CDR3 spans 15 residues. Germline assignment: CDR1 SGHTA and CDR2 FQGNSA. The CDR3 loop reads CASSLVRGGYNEQFF. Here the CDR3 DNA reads TGTGCCAGCAGCTTAGTTCGAGGGGGGTACAATGAGCAGTTCTTC.

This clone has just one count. In DNA, the CDR3 is TGTGCCAGCAGTACCCACAGGGGGCGGTATGGCTACACCTTC. This codes for CASSTHRGRYGYTF. The rearrangement joins TRBV28 to TRBJ1-2, with TRBD1 identical over 9 bases. This CDR3 spans 14 amino acids. The germline V gene has CDR1 MDHEN and CDR2 SYDVKM. V was pared by 5 bases and J by 5 bases, with 6 bases of the junction left unmatched.